The 28 T cell receptor beta chains reported below all come from one sample, sequenced in a study of cytomegalovirus exposure and HLA in healthy donors. In the PCR, 60 Vbeta and 13 Jbeta primers were used. Method: immunoSEQ multiplex PCR; TCRdb's copy keeps in-frame clones and lacks some. The sample holds around 140,000 clones, about three quarters seen once. The sample consisted of PBMCs. These receptors originate from a female donor in good health and CMV-seropositive.

This clone was seen a handful of times. The rearrangement uses TRBV4-1 and TRBJ1-4; TRBD1 aligns across 8 bases. The trim removed 0 bases at V and 6 bases at J, leaving 6 bases unmatched. Germline loops: CDR1 MGHRA, CDR2 YSYEKL. The CDR3 loop spans 16 amino acids. CDR3 sequence reads: CASSQEGGQAYEKLFF. CDR3 sequence (DNA): TGCGCCAGCAGCCAAGAAGGGGGACAGGCCTATGAAAAACTGTTTTTT.

V gene TRBV7-8 combines with J gene TRBJ2-5; weak D call: TRBD1 (6 bases). Trimming took 3 bases from V and 2 from J, leaving 13 bases between them. From germline, CDR1 is SGHVS and CDR2 FQNEAQ. The length of the CDR3 is 15 residues. DNA of the CDR3: TGTGCCAGCAGCTTCAGGGACAACGGGCAAGAGACCCAGTACTTC. This codes for CASSFRDNGQETQYF.

This chain joins TRBV5-1 and TRBJ2-7; a weak D match, TRBD1 (7 bases). Germline V CDR1 and CDR2: SGHRS, YFSETQ. The CDR3 runs 14 residues. V gave up 4 bases and J gave up 7 bases, with 18 bases separating them. The CDR3 is CASSTRDSAREQYF. For the CDR3, the DNA is TGCGCCAGCAGCACGCGGGACAGCGCGAGGGAGCAGTACTTC.

This clone was counted between two and nine times. The rearrangement joins TRBV4-1 to TRBJ1-5; possibly TRBD1 for D (6 bases). Germline V gene data show CDR1 as MGHRA and CDR2 as YSYEKL. This CDR3 has 15 amino acids. V was clipped by 0 bases and J by 6 bases, with 12 bases between them. The CDR3 spells CASSQDPGGSQPQHF. In nucleotides, the CDR3 is TGCGCCAGCAGCCAAGATCCTGGGGGCAGTCAGCCCCAGCATTTT.

This chain uses TRBV28 with TRBJ1-2, with a weak D call TRBD1 (6 bases). Trimming left V 3 bases short and J 7 bases short, with 15 bases between. The CDR3 loop spans 14 amino acids. CDR1 is MDHEN, CDR2 SYDVKM, per germline. CDR3: CASSFGRGTSGYTF. CDR3 bases: TGTGCCAGCAGTTTCGGCAGGGGAACCTCTGGCTACACCTTC.

This clone was detected only once. The rearrangement links TRBV4-1 to TRBJ1-1; the match to TRBD1 covers 7 bases. With 4 bases clipped from V and 1 base from J, the junction kept 15 bases outside the gene matches. CDR3 length: 18 residues. Germline lookup yields CDR1 MGHRA and CDR2 YSYEKL. CDR3 nucleotides: TGCGCCAGCAGCCCCATCTGGATCGCAGGGGGGAGGAACACTGAAGCTTTCTTT. Amino acid sequence: CASSPIWIAGGRNTEAFF.

This chain connects TRBV9 to TRBJ2-2, with a weak D call TRBD2 (6 bases). Germline V gives CDR1 SGDLS, CDR2 YYNGEE. V was cut by 0 bases and J by 3 bases, with 15 bases left in between. The CDR3 consists of 17 residues. CDR3 sequence reads: CASSVATWVADTGELFF. CDR3 sequence (DNA): TGTGCCAGCAGCGTAGCTACCTGGGTAGCGGACACCGGGGAGCTGTTTTTT.

This rearrangement joins TRBV2 to TRBJ1-3; D is possibly TRBD1 (6 bases). Trimming took 7 bases from V and 0 from J, leaving 10 bases between them. Germline CDR1 reads SNHLY; CDR2 reads FYNNEI. CDR3 size: 14 residues. The CDR3 DNA is TGTGCCAGCAACCGGGACAACTCTGGAAACACCATATATTTT. It is translated as CASNRDNSGNTIYF. The full variable domain, its missing parts supplied by reference TRBV2 and TRBJ1-3, is EPEVTQTPSHQVTQMGQEVILRCVPISNHLYFYWYRQILGQKVEFLVSFYNNEISEKSEIFDDQFSVERPDGSNFTLKIRSTKLEDSAMYFCASNRDNSGNTIYFGEGSWLTVV.

This clone was seen more than once but under ten times. The chain couples TRBV2 to TRBJ2-1; tentatively, D is TRBD1 (5 bases). CDR3 length: 14 amino acids. The germline V and J ends were trimmed by 3 bases and 5 bases, with 11 bases remaining between them. The germline CDR1 and CDR2 sequences are SNHLY and FYNNEI. For the CDR3, the DNA is TGTGCCAGCAGTGATTGGCAGGGCCACAATGAGCAGTTCTTC. The encoded protein is CASSDWQGHNEQFF.

The chain is built from TRBV11-3 and TRBJ2-5, with D possibly matching TRBD2 (6 bases). CDR3 length: 13 amino acids. The germline V and J ends were trimmed by 5 bases and 5 bases, with 12 bases remaining between them. Germline lookup yields CDR1 SGHNT and CDR2 YENEEA. CDR3 coding DNA: TGTGCCAGCAGCGCGGGTCTAGCGGAGACCCAGTACTTC. As protein: CASSAGLAETQYF.

The chain combines TRBV11-3 with TRBJ2-6; 7 bases agree with TRBD2. This CDR3 region has 18 residues. After removal of 5 bases from V and 2 bases from J, the junction contained 12 bases not matched to a gene. Germline CDR1 SGHNT, CDR2 YENEEA. The CDR3 nucleotides are TGTGCCAGCAGCCCGGGGGGTGGATCCCGACCTGGGGCCAACGTCCTGACTTTC. Its translation: CASSPGGGSRPGANVLTF.

With regard to this clone: Distinct nucleotide sequences in the sample also encode this CDR3. This chain connects TRBV6-1 to TRBJ2-1, with D perhaps TRBD1 (5 bases). The germline CDR1 and CDR2 sequences are MNHNS and SASEGT. CDR3 size: 14 residues. V lost 10 bases and J 3 bases, leaving 16 bases between the germline ends. CDR3 amino acids: CATGHRVSYNEQFF. The DNA for the CDR3 is TGTGCCACCGGACATCGGGTGAGCTACAATGAGCAGTTCTTC.

This clone was detected only a few times. The V call is TRBV2, the J call TRBJ2-7; unclear D gene. V lost 1 base and J lost 1, with 8 bases in between. The CDR3 runs to 14 residues. CDR1 and CDR2 (germline): SNHLY, FYNNEI. The CDR3 is CASSEGRWSYEQYF. CDR3 sequence (DNA): TGTGCCAGCAGTGAAGGCAGGTGGTCCTACGAGCAGTACTTC.

The chain uses TRBV28 and TRBJ2-5, with D maybe TRBD1 (5 bases). In germline, CDR1 is MDHEN, CDR2 SYDVKM. The CDR3 runs to 17 residues. Trimming left V 7 bases short and J 7 bases short, with 28 bases between. The DNA for the CDR3 is TGTGCCAGCACCCCACGGGCGCCGTTTTCCGGTCAGGGGACCCAGTACTTC. Amino acid sequence: CASTPRAPFSGQGTQYF.

This chain connects TRBV11-1 to TRBJ2-7, with 8 bases identical to TRBD1. The CDR3 covers 14 residues. Per germline, CDR1 SGHAT and CDR2 FQDESV (reference sequence). V gave up 6 bases and J gave up 3 bases; unmatched junction bases: 7. The CDR3 sequence is CASSRPGGLYEQYF. CDR3 bases: TGTGCCAGCAGTCGGCCAGGGGGCCTCTACGAGCAGTACTTC.

The gene calls are TRBV5-4 and TRBJ2-5; 11 nucleotides match TRBD2. The last part of the DNA fits TRBJ2-7 better; the J call may be wrong. The CDR3 is 14 amino acids. Germline loops: CDR1 SGHNT, CDR2 YYREEE (reference sequence). The CDR3 loop is CASSHLAGGYEQYF. CDR3 nucleotides: TGTGCCAGCAGCCATCTAGCGGGAGGCTACGAGCAGTACTTC.

This clone was detected a few times. The chain links TRBV11-1 to TRBJ2-7, with D unclear. The CDR3 runs to 13 residues. Germline lookup yields CDR1 SGHAT and CDR2 FQDESV (reference sequence). The ends were cut back, 5 bases at V and 4 bases at J, with 12 bases in the middle. CDR3 DNA: TGTGCCAGCAGCCATCCACAGTTGTACGAGCAGTACTTC. Its protein is CASSHPQLYEQYF.

V gene TRBV30 combines with J gene TRBJ2-3, with D perhaps matching TRBD2 (5 bases). There are 14 residues in the CDR3. Trimming left V 1 base short and J 2 bases short, with 10 bases between. Germline CDR1 reads GTSNPN; CDR2 reads SVGIG (reference sequence). CDR3 amino acids: CAWSAERDTDTQYF. The CDR3 nucleotides read TGTGCCTGGAGTGCCGAACGGGACACAGATACGCAGTATTTT.

The V and J genes are TRBV11-2 and TRBJ2-5; TRBD2 aligns across 8 bases. The V segment lost 2 bases and the J segment 4 bases; nucleotides outside the gene matches: 9. The CDR3 contains 16 residues. Per germline, CDR1 SGHAT and CDR2 FQNNGV. Here the CDR3 DNA reads TGTGCCAGCAGCTTAACAAGGAGCGGGGGTGGAGAGACCCAGTACTTC. Its protein product is CASSLTRSGGGETQYF.

CDR3 sequence: CATSTPQVVGHLNTEAFF. The DNA of the CDR3 is TGTGCCACCAGCACCCCTCAAGTCGTGGGACACTTGAACACTGAAGCTTTCTTT. The chain joins TRBV15 to TRBJ1-1; TRBD1 might be the D (6 bases). The CDR3 contains 18 residues. CDR1 is LNHNV, CDR2 YYDKDF, per germline (reference sequence). V lost 4 bases, J lost 0 bases, and 21 bases lay in between.

In this sample, this clone turned up a few times. This chain links TRBV6-1 with TRBJ2-7; 10 bases line up with TRBD1. The CDR3 sequence is 13 residues long. CDR1 and CDR2 (germline): MNHNS, SASEGT. Unmatched junction bases numbered 4, after V lost 10 bases and J lost 1 base. CDR3 DNA: TGTGCCATTTGGACAGGGGGGTCCTACGAGCAGTACTTC. It yields the protein CAIWTGGSYEQYF.

This chain uses TRBV7-9 with TRBJ1-1, with no clear D. Per germline, CDR1 SEHNR and CDR2 FQNEAQ (reference sequence). Trimming left V 1 base short and J 1 base short, with 7 bases between. CDR3 length: 14 amino acids. CDR3 coding DNA: TGTGCCAGCAGCTTAGGGTCGGGGAACACTGAAGCTTTCTTT. This translates into CASSLGSGNTEAFF.

The chain carries TRBV11-1 and TRBJ1-2; D is unresolved. The CDR3 loop spans 13 amino acids. V was cut by 5 bases and J by 8 bases, with 15 bases left in between. Per germline, CDR1 SGHAT and CDR2 FQDESV (reference sequence). CDR3 bases: TGTGCCAGCAGCCCTGGGTACCTGGAGGGCTACACCTTC. Its protein is CASSPGYLEGYTF.

DNA for the CDR3: TGTGCAAGTCGCTTAGGAGTTACAGGGTTCGGTCAGCCCCAGCATTTT. Translated, it gives CASRLGVTGFGQPQHF. The chain employs TRBV12-2 and TRBJ1-5; the D call in the table, TRBD1, was not verified against the DNA. TRBV12-2 is termed a pseudogene. The CDR3 length is 16 residues.

The chain recombines TRBV4-2 with TRBJ1-5; 7 bases are shared with TRBD1. Germline CDR1 and CDR2: LGHNA and YNFKEQ. The CDR3 is 15 residues long. The J segment lost 5 bases and the V segment lost 4 bases, leaving 8 bases of the junction unmatched. DNA of the CDR3: TGTGCCAGCAGCCGATACAGGGGAGGCGATCAGCCCCAGCATTTT. The encoded protein is CASSRYRGGDQPQHF.

The chain combines TRBV7-9 with TRBJ2-7; TRBD2 matches 10 bases. Germline assignment: CDR1 SEHNR and CDR2 FQNEAQ (reference sequence). The CDR3 consists of 15 residues. Unmatched junction bases numbered 6, after V lost 4 bases and J lost 3 bases. CDR3 nucleotides: TGTGCCAGCAGCTCCGCTAGCGGGAGTTTCTACGAGCAGTACTTC. Its protein is CASSSASGSFYEQYF.

This clone was recorded once. The genes are TRBV2 and TRBJ2-5, with TRBD2 matching 13 bases. The CDR3 covers 17 residues. Germline trimming cut 7 bases from V and 5 bases from J; bases unmatched to any gene: 13. Per the germline V gene, CDR1 is SNHLY and CDR2 is FYNNEI. This CDR3 is CASMAELAGGPRETQYF. As DNA, the CDR3 is TGTGCCAGCATGGCAGAACTAGCGGGGGGGCCGCGGGAGACCCAGTACTTC.

Here the CDR3 reads CASKRSGGAEGELFF. DNA of the CDR3: TGTGCCAGCAAACGTAGCGGGGGGGCAGAAGGGGAGCTGTTTTTT. The J gene is TRBJ2-2, the V gene TRBV7-2; 11 bases agree with TRBD2. CDR1 and CDR2 (germline): SGHTA, FQGNSA. With V trimmed by 7 bases and J by 8 bases, 9 bases remained unmatched. The CDR3 has 15 amino acids.